The present entry profiles one T cell receptor beta chain with its context. The data derive from a study of identical twins. V shed 2 bases, J shed 3 bases, and the junction held 5 bases outside the gene matches. CDR3 length equals 15 residues. The germline gives CDR1 LGHNA, CDR2 YNFKEQ. TCRdb re-derived calls from the 5' RACE reads in MiXCR, one entry per CDR3 protein. The sample has fewer than 900,000 distinct CDR3 sequences; 15% to 20% are singletons. These same records also appear under a second study, on T cells expressing NK-cell markers. As reported in that work: Also leading the CD3+CD56-NKG2C+ fraction in a few donors were these clonotypes. It remained uncertain whether the expanded NKG2C+ T cell clones were specific for HCMV antigens.

The sequence was obtained from a woman younger than 35 in good health. This chain uses TRBV4-2 with TRBJ1-2; 8 nucleotides line up with TRBD1. The sequenced material came from PBMCs. The DNA of the CDR3 is TGTGCCAGCAGCCAACTCCTGGACAGGGACTATGGCTACACCTTC. As protein: CASSQLLDRDYGYTF.